Listed below are T cell receptor beta chains from one sample, sequenced in a study of T cells in Graves' hyperthyroidism and ophthalmopathy. TCRdb used MiXCR to reprocess the multiplex PCR reads, holding one entry per CDR3 protein. This table has roughly 570,000 distinct CDR3 sequences, around 46% appearing once. Sequencing was carried out using peripheral blood or thyroid tissue (not recorded which). The origin of the receptors is an adult woman with Graves' disease, either hyperthyroidism or ophthalmopathy (not recorded which). The CDR3 runs from the conserved cysteine through the conserved F or W. A D gene is named only where the DNA matches it firmly. Size is stated for part of the rows, as once, few or many counts, or as a class when the clone is expanded.

clone_size,v_call,d_call,j_call,cdr3_aa,cdr3_nt
many,TRBV5-1,TRBD2,TRBJ2-7,CASSFTSGSLYEQYF,TGCGCCAGCAGCTTTACTAGCGGGAGTCTGTACGAGCAGTACTTC
many,TRBV5-1,TRBD2,TRBJ2-5,CASSLAPSGSIQETQYF,TGCGCCAGCAGCTTGGCGCCGAGCGGGAGTATCCAAGAGACCCAGTACTTC
many,TRBV5-5,TRBD2,TRBJ2-7,CASSFTSGLGEQYF,TGTGCCAGCAGCTTTACTAGCGGGCTTGGGGAGCAGTACTTC
.,TRBV20-1,.,TRBJ2-7,CSGGIGVSYEQYF,TGCAGTGGGGGTATCGGGGTCTCCTACGAGCAGTACTTC
.,TRBV28,TRBD1,TRBJ2-5,CASSPGQGIQETQYF,TGTGCCAGCAGCCCGGGACAGGGCATTCAAGAGACCCAGTACTTC
.,TRBV7-2,.,TRBJ1-4,CASSLARGAHEKLFF,TGTGCCAGCAGCTTAGCGAGGGGGGCTCACGAAAAACTGTTTTTT
.,TRBV20-1,.,TRBJ1-6,CSARGTENSPLHF,TGCAGTGCTAGGGGGACCGAGAATTCACCCCTCCACTTT
few,TRBV29-1,.,TRBJ1-2,CSVDPDRLDYGYTF,TGCAGCGTCGACCCCGACAGGCTAGACTATGGCTACACCTTC
.,TRBV7-9,.,TRBJ1-5,CASTPITRGRNQPQHF,TGTGCCAGCACTCCGATCACCAGGGGACGTAATCAGCCCCAGCATTTT
many,TRBV5-6,.,TRBJ1-5,CASSFHGFNQPQHF,TGTGCCAGCAGCTTCCACGGGTTCAATCAGCCCCAGCATTTT
.,TRBV7-9,.,TRBJ1-2,CASSSGQSYGHTF,TGTGCCAGCAGCTCAGGGCAGTCCTATGGCCACACCTTC
many,TRBV2,.,TRBJ2-2,CASGGAVGISGELFF,TGTGCCAGCGGAGGGGCAGTCGGGATCTCCGGGGAGCTGTTTTTT
.,TRBV9,.,TRBJ1-6,CASSETGGSPLHF,TGTGCCAGCAGCGAGACAGGAGGTTCACCCCTCCACTTT
few,TRBV2,.,TRBJ2-3,CASREGPTTQYF,TGTGCCAGCCGCGAAGGGCCAACTACGCAGTATTTT
.,TRBV10-3,.,TRBJ2-7,CASRHFYEQYF,TGTGCCAGCAGACATTTCTACGAGCAGTACTTC